These T cell receptor beta chains were read from a single sample in a study of blood T cell repertoires in COVID-19. Using immunoSEQ multiplex PCR, the repertoire was profiled, and TCRdb retains in-frame clones only, with some absent. Here the sample spans some 230,000 clones, 70% to 90% being singletons. The specimen was peripheral blood. The receptors here all came from a woman aged 45-65 years with COVID-19, enrolled during active disease. Each CDR3 is given with its conserved first and last residue. Each record gives: clone size, D gene, J gene, V gene, CDR3 DNA, CDR3 protein. A D gene is named only where the DNA matches it firmly. Part of the rows lack a size; the others show once, few, many or a class for expanded clones.

.,.,TRBJ1-5,TRBV7-2,TGTGCCAGCAGCTTAGGTAGAGGTTTGACGCCCCAGCATTTT,CASSLGRGLTPQHF
.,.,TRBJ2-3,TRBV24-1,TGTGCCACCAGTCGAGGTATCAAAGATACGCAGTATTTT,CATSRGIKDTQYF
.,.,TRBJ1-5,TRBV19,TGTGCCAGTAGACTTGGACAAGTGAATCAGCCCCAGCATTTT,CASRLGQVNQPQHF
.,TRBD2,TRBJ2-1,TRBV6-6,TGTGCCAGCAGTCCCCGGACTAGCGGGGGGGCTAGCCTCAATTCGGAGCAGTTCTTC,CASSPRTSGGASLNSEQFF
.,TRBD1,TRBJ2-2,TRBV10-1,TGCGCCAGCAGCCGGGACAGGGAAAGCACCGGGGAGCTGTTTTTT,CASSRDRESTGELFF
few,.,TRBJ2-2,TRBV24-1,TGTGCCACCAGTGATTGGGGGGCCGGGGAGCTGTTTTTT,CATSDWGAGELFF
.,.,TRBJ2-5,TRBV21-1,TGTGCCAGCAGCTCCCAGGACAGGGGACGTCGGGAGACCCAGTACTTC,CASSSQDRGRRETQYF
.,.,TRBJ2-1,TRBV29-1,TGCAGCGGACTGCAACTAGCAAGTTGGGGCAATGAGCAGTTCTTC,CSGLQLASWGNEQFF
.,TRBD1,TRBJ2-1,TRBV4-1,TGCGCCAGCAGCCAAGACCCAGGGGGCTTAGGTGAGCAGTTCTTC,CASSQDPGGLGEQFF
few,TRBD1,TRBJ1-6,TRBV6-5,TGTGCCAGCAGCATACAGGGGTCAAATTCACCCCTCCACTTT,CASSIQGSNSPLHF
.,.,TRBJ1-4,TRBV5-1,TGCGCCAGCAGCTTGGCCGGAATCGGGGTGTTTTTT,CASSLAGIGVFF
.,TRBD1,TRBJ1-6,TRBV13,TGTGCCAGCAGCTTAACCGGGACAGACTATAATTCACCCCTCCACTTT,CASSLTGTDYNSPLHF
.,.,TRBJ1-4,TRBV19,TGTGCCAGTAGTAAAGCCTCCGGGTTTAATGAAAAACTGTTTTTT,CASSKASGFNEKLFF
.,.,TRBJ2-1,TRBV4-1,TGCGCCAGCAGCCAAGATGCGGCTCCCAATGAGCAGTTCTTC,CASSQDAAPNEQFF
.,.,TRBJ2-1,TRBV28,TGTGCCAGCAGTTTCAGGGGCCCCTACAATGAGCAGTTCTTC,CASSFRGPYNEQFF
.,TRBD1,TRBJ2-2,TRBV7-6,TGTGCCAGCAGCCGGGACAGGGAAAAGCCCGGGGAGCTGTTTTTT,CASSRDREKPGELFF
.,TRBD1,TRBJ1-2,TRBV7-9,TGTGCCAGCAGCTTATATGGGGCAGGGGGTAACTATGGCTACACCTTC,CASSLYGAGGNYGYTF
.,TRBD1,TRBJ2-7,TRBV27,TGTGCCAGCAGTTACAGGGGGGTGGCGTACGAGCAGTACTTC,CASSYRGVAYEQYF
.,.,TRBJ1-1,TRBV11-3,TGTGCCAGCAGCTTACTTACTGAAGCTTTCTTT,CASSLLTEAFF
.,TRBD1,TRBJ2-2,TRBV5-6,TGTGCCAGCAGCTGGGGACAGACGAACACCGGGGAGCTGTTTTTT,CASSWGQTNTGELFF
.,.,TRBJ1-6,TRBV25-1,TGTGCCAGCAGTGGGGCATATTCACCCCTCCACTTT,CASSGAYSPLHF
.,TRBD2,TRBJ2-2,TRBV11-2,TGTGCCAGCAGCCCAAGCGGGGGGATTTTCGCGAACACCGGGGAGCTGTTTTTT,CASSPSGGIFANTGELFF
once,TRBD1,TRBJ1-1,TRBV18,TGTGCCAGCTCGCGGGACAGGGAGTGGTCGGACACTGAAGCTTTCTTT,CASSRDREWSDTEAFF
few,TRBD1,TRBJ2-1,TRBV6-5,TGTGCCAGCAGACTCCGGGACAGGAGTTACAATGAGCAGTTCTTC,CASRLRDRSYNEQFF
.,TRBD1,TRBJ1-1,TRBV19,TGTGCCAGTAGTATTGGAGTTCAGGGGACAGCAAACACTGAAGCTTTCTTT,CASSIGVQGTANTEAFF
.,.,TRBJ2-5,TRBV19,TGTGCCAGTAGTTTTGGGGGGGGCCGGACCCAGTACTTC,CASSFGGGRTQYF